These 22 T cell receptor beta chains originate from one sample sequenced in a study of cytomegalovirus exposure and HLA in healthy donors. PCR amplification relied on 60 Vbeta primers (plus 13 Jbeta primers). Sequencing used immunoSEQ multiplex PCR; TCRdb keeps in-frame clones, though not all of them. The sample spans about 160,000 clones; the ten largest clones claim under 2.5%. Material for sequencing was PBMCs. These receptor sequences come from a man aged 25 to 40 in good health and CMV-seronegative.

The V gene is TRBV5-1, the J gene TRBJ2-7; 8 positions agree with TRBD2. CDR3 length equals 15 residues. Germline V gives CDR1 SGHRS, CDR2 YFSETQ. Unmatched junction bases numbered 8, after V lost 4 bases and J lost 2 bases. In DNA form, the CDR3 reads TGCGCCAGCAGCCCCGCCGGGACTAGGACCTACGAGCAGTACTTC. Encoded protein: CASSPAGTRTYEQYF.

This chain links TRBV5-1 with TRBJ2-1, with D possibly matching TRBD2 (6 bases). CDR3 length: 13 residues. Germline V gene data show CDR1 as SGHRS and CDR2 as YFSETQ. Trimming shortened V by 1 base and J by 10 bases, and 12 bases separated the two germline ends. The CDR3 DNA reads as TGCGCCAGCAGCTTGTTGGAGGGTACGGAGCAGTTCTTC. Translated: CASSLLEGTEQFF.

This chain connects TRBV7-6 to TRBJ2-2; 10 nucleotides agree with TRBD2. V was pared by 6 bases and J by 3 bases, with 7 bases of the junction left unmatched. Germline values: CDR1 SGHVS, CDR2 FNYEAQ. This CDR3 spans 16 amino acids. The CDR3 spells CASRLAGATDTGELFF. CDR3 sequence (DNA): TGTGCCAGCAGGCTAGCGGGAGCTACGGACACCGGGGAGCTGTTTTTT.

The chain recombines TRBV5-1 with TRBJ2-5, with 8 nucleotides matching TRBD2. The germline V gene encodes CDR1 SGHRS and CDR2 YFSETQ. With V trimmed by 6 bases and J by 2 bases, 12 bases remained unmatched. The CDR3 totals 16 residues. In DNA, the CDR3 is TGCGCCAGCAATCGCGTGTCTAGCGGGTTTCAAGAGACCCAGTACTTC. Its protein is CASNRVSSGFQETQYF.

As to this clone: Other nucleotide sequences in the sample specify the same CDR3. The rearrangement joins TRBV18 to TRBJ1-1; D gene uncertain. This CDR3 is built from 13 residues. V lost 3 bases and J 3 bases, leaving 8 bases between the germline ends. Germline V CDR1 and CDR2: KGHSH, LQKENI. CDR3 DNA sequence: TGTGCCAGCTCACCCCTCGAGGACACTGAAGCTTTCTTT. As protein: CASSPLEDTEAFF.

This sequence joins TRBV7-2 and TRBJ2-7, with D possibly TRBD2 on 5 matching bases. Germline V gene lookup returns CDR1 SGHTA and CDR2 FQGNSA. This CDR3 region has 14 residues. The germline V and J ends were trimmed by 3 bases and 3 bases, with 12 bases remaining between them. In DNA, the CDR3 is TGTGCCAGCAGCTTCCGAGGGCAGTACTACGAGCAGTACTTC. It encodes CASSFRGQYYEQYF.

The chain joins TRBV7-9 to TRBJ2-3, with 10 positions matching TRBD2. J gave up 2 bases and V 1 base, and 6 bases lay outside the gene matches. The germline gives CDR1 SEHNR, CDR2 FQNEAQ (reference sequence). The CDR3 contains 17 residues. The CDR3: CASSLEGLAEVTDTQYF. The CDR3 DNA reads TGTGCCAGCAGCTTAGAAGGACTAGCGGAAGTCACAGATACGCAGTATTTT.

This rearrangement joins TRBV13 to TRBJ2-1; D perhaps matches TRBD1 (5 bases). The CDR3 runs 18 residues. V was pared by 2 bases and J by 3 bases, with 20 bases between. CDR1 and CDR2 (germline): PRHDT, FYEKMQ (reference sequence). DNA of the CDR3: TGTGCCAGCAGCTTATCCCCCCGGCGGCAGGGTTACTACAATGAGCAGTTCTTC. Amino acid sequence: CASSLSPRRQGYYNEQFF.

The chain couples TRBV11-2 to TRBJ1-5; TRBD1 is a possible D gene (5 bases). CDR3 size: 15 residues. In germline, CDR1 is SGHAT, CDR2 FQNNGV. Trimming left V 4 bases short and J 2 bases short, with 12 bases between. The CDR3: CASSYTGGGNQPQHF. The DNA for the CDR3 is TGTGCCAGCAGCTATACAGGTGGAGGCAATCAGCCCCAGCATTTT.

The chain has TRBV6-5 and TRBJ1-1; D remains unclear. V was trimmed by 6 bases and J by 2 bases, leaving 10 bases between them. Germline loops: CDR1 MNHEY, CDR2 SVGAGI. This CDR3 is 13 amino acids long. The CDR3 loop is CASRSLRNTEAFF. DNA of the CDR3: TGTGCCAGCAGGTCCCTCCGTAACACTGAAGCTTTCTTT.

The chain links TRBV27 to TRBJ1-5, with 11 nucleotides matching TRBD1. The CDR3 totals 18 residues. After removal of 7 bases from V and 4 bases from J, the junction contained 15 bases not matched to a gene. The germline gives CDR1 MNHEY, CDR2 SMNVEV (reference sequence). The CDR3 protein is CASTLGQGAAGWNQPQHF. Here the CDR3 DNA reads TGTGCCAGCACCCTCGGACAGGGGGCCGCCGGATGGAATCAGCCCCAGCATTTT.

The rearrangement uses TRBV19 and TRBJ2-3; 12 nucleotides align to TRBD2. CDR1 and CDR2 from the germline V gene are LNHDA and SQIVND (reference sequence). Trimming cost V 3 bases and J 2 bases; bases outside gene matches: 9. The CDR3 totals 18 residues. The DNA of the CDR3 is TGTGCCAGTAGTATCGGTGGGACTAGCGGGCGTTACACAGATACGCAGTATTTT. The encoded protein is CASSIGGTSGRYTDTQYF. Combining the CDR3 with reference TRBV19 and TRBJ2-3 gives the whole variable domain DGGITQSPKYLFRKEGQNVTLSCEQNLNHDAMYWYRQDPGQGLRLIYYSQIVNDFQKGDIAEGYSVSREKKESFPLTVTSAQKNPTAFYLCASSIGGTSGRYTDTQYFGPGTRLTVL.

CDR3 region: CSVVGQGITEAFF. CDR3 DNA sequence: TGCAGCGTTGTAGGGCAGGGAATTACTGAAGCTTTCTTT. The rearrangement uses TRBV29-1 and TRBJ1-1; possibly TRBD1 for D (5 bases). Deletions cut 4 bases from V and 5 bases from J, with 14 bases between. This CDR3 spans 13 amino acids. Germline-derived CDR1 and CDR2 are SQVTM and ANQGSEA. Full variable domain (rest looked up from reference TRBV29-1 and TRBJ1-1): SAVISQKPSRDICQRGTSLTIQCQVDSQVTMMFWYRQQPGQSLTLIATANQGSEATYESGFVIDKFPISRPNLTFSTLTVSNMSPEDSSIYLCSVVGQGITEAFFGQGTRLTVV.

V is TRBV5-1 and J is TRBJ2-1; 11 bases are shared with TRBD2. Germline-derived CDR1 and CDR2 are SGHRS and YFSETQ. V lost 5 bases and J lost 6; bases outside the gene matches: 7. The CDR3 is made up of 15 amino acids. CDR3 residues: CASSETSGIINEQFF. The CDR3, as DNA: TGCGCCAGCAGTGAGACTAGCGGGATAATCAATGAGCAGTTCTTC. Based on the CDR3 plus reference TRBV5-1 and TRBJ2-1, the full variable domain is KAGVTQTPRYLIKTRGQQVTLSCSPISGHRSVSWYQQTPGQGLQFLFEYFSETQRNKGNFPGRFSGRQFSNSRSEMNVSTLELGDSALYLCASSETSGIINEQFFGPGTRLTVL.

The chain uses TRBV5-1 and TRBJ2-1; TRBD2 matches 14 bases. Per the germline V gene, CDR1 is SGHRS and CDR2 is YFSETQ. This CDR3 is built from 15 residues. With 4 bases clipped from V and 8 bases from J, the junction kept 5 bases outside the gene matches. DNA of the CDR3: TGCGCCAGCAGCCCGGGACTAGCGGGAGAATATGAGCAGTTCTTC. Translated: CASSPGLAGEYEQFF.

The gene calls are TRBV7-9 and TRBJ2-3; D gene ambiguous. Looked up from germline, CDR1 is SEHNR and CDR2 is FQNEAQ (reference sequence). V was trimmed by 3 bases and J by 0 bases, leaving 13 bases between them. This CDR3 contains 16 residues. The CDR3 protein is CASSLSLVSSTDTQYF. As DNA, the CDR3 is TGTGCCAGCAGCTTGTCCCTAGTCTCTAGCACAGATACGCAGTATTTT.

The chain recombines TRBV19 with TRBJ1-1; possible D gene TRBD1, 6 bases. The CDR3 sequence is 16 residues long. Trimming left V 0 bases short and J 4 bases short, with 15 bases between. The germline V gene encodes CDR1 LNHDA and CDR2 SQIVND (reference sequence). DNA of the CDR3: TGTGCCAGTAGTATAGATCTGGGACACCGGAGCACTGAAGCTTTCTTT. Translated: CASSIDLGHRSTEAFF.

The chain uses TRBV7-3 and TRBJ2-3; no reliable D call. The germline gives CDR1 SGHTA, CDR2 FQGTGA. V lost 1 base, J lost 6 bases, and 14 bases lay in between. The CDR3 totals 15 residues. This chain's CDR3 is CASSLIGTAADTQYF. Written as DNA, the CDR3 is TGTGCCAGCAGCTTAATTGGTACGGCGGCTGATACGCAGTATTTT.

V and J are TRBV9 and TRBJ2-1, with 8 bases matching TRBD2. The CDR3 extends over 15 amino acids. Germline CDR1 SGDLS, CDR2 YYNGEE. The J segment lost 4 bases and the V segment lost 4 bases, leaving 7 bases of the junction unmatched. The CDR3 DNA follows: TGTGCCAGCAGCTCAACTAGCGGAACTTACAATGAGCAGTTCTTC. Its translation: CASSSTSGTYNEQFF.

This chain joins TRBV30 and TRBJ1-2; D possibly corresponds to TRBD1 (6 bases). CDR1 is GTSNPN, CDR2 SVGIG, per germline (reference sequence). Trimming cost V 0 bases and J 6 bases, with 14 bases left between them. CDR3 size: 14 residues. CDR3 in DNA: TGTGCCTGGAGTGTGGCAGGGGAAATCAATGGCTACACCTTC. Its translation: CAWSVAGEINGYTF.

This chain joins TRBV7-2 and TRBJ1-2, with 7 bases aligning to TRBD1. CDR1 is SGHTA and CDR2 is FQGNSA in the germline V gene. With V trimmed by 5 bases and J by 0 bases, 9 bases remained unmatched. The CDR3 contains 16 residues. DNA of the CDR3: TGTGCCAGCAGCCGACGAGGGGACAGACCTAACTATGGCTACACCTTC. As protein: CASSRRGDRPNYGYTF.

The chain uses TRBV4-1 and TRBJ2-7, with 9 nucleotides matching TRBD2. V trimming: 3 bases; J trimming: 4 bases; junction bases outside the gene matches: 16. This CDR3 region has 18 residues. The germline CDR1 and CDR2 sequences are MGHRA and YSYEKL. The CDR3: CASSHRPGTSLLVYEQYF. CDR3 bases: TGCGCCAGCAGCCATCGCCCCGGGACTAGCTTGCTTGTGTACGAGCAGTACTTC.